This is a list of T cell receptor beta chains from one sample in a study of cytomegalovirus exposure and HLA in healthy donors. Generated by immunoSEQ multiplex PCR, the TCRdb table keeps only in-frame clones and is missing some. Here the sample spans more than 90,000 clones, around 85% being singletons. Sample: PBMCs. The receptors were gathered from a man aged 25-45 years in good health and CMV-seronegative. CDR3s include the opening cysteine and the closing phenylalanine or tryptophan.

v_call	j_call	cdr3_aa
TRBV30	TRBJ1-1	CAWSSGSGGVRAFF
TRBV13	TRBJ1-2	CASSLTANYGYTF
TRBV6-6	TRBJ2-5	CASNRGQQETQYF
TRBV5-1	TRBJ2-3	CASSLGTGTDTQYF
TRBV5-1	TRBJ2-1	CASMVGGPYNEQFF
TRBV28	TRBJ2-7	CASSSRQGPRYEQYF
TRBV4-1	TRBJ1-5	CASSQDEYSNQPQHF
TRBV7-9	TRBJ1-5	CASSLGFGQPQHF
TRBV5-4	TRBJ1-2	CASSHWDRDSSGYTF
TRBV28	TRBJ2-7	CASSLWYRYEQYF
TRBV30	TRBJ2-7	CAWSELTPSYEQYF
TRBV10-3	TRBJ1-1	CAISELAGQGNTEAFF
TRBV11-3	TRBJ2-5	CASSLGTSGFETQYF
TRBV18	TRBJ2-7	CASSPRDRGSWYF
TRBV29-1	TRBJ1-5	CSVARDSNQPQHF
TRBV15	TRBJ2-7	CATSRDPVYEQYF
TRBV29-1	TRBJ1-4	CSVQGSGEKLFF
TRBV7-6	TRBJ2-5	CASSLRSWDIQETQYF
TRBV6-6	TRBJ2-7	CASSYETGALGEQYF
TRBV28	TRBJ2-7	CASSTNNPYEQYF
TRBV2	TRBJ2-7	CASRQGASGGEQYF
TRBV5-1	TRBJ2-1	CASSLRRGRNEQFF
TRBV11-2	TRBJ1-1	CASSSLQGLNTEAFF
TRBV10-3	TRBJ1-5	CAIRGQGGGNQPQHF
TRBV6-1	TRBJ1-4	CASSGQTGTGNEKLFF
TRBV6-1	TRBJ2-7	CASSVETATYEQYF
TRBV4-1	TRBJ1-3	CASSYMGGSGNTIYF
TRBV7-9	TRBJ2-5	CASSPRGGLGNAETQYF
TRBV6-5	TRBJ2-5	CASKRTSGGQETQYF
TRBV5-6	TRBJ2-7	CASSSKPGDEQYF
TRBV6-5	TRBJ2-5	CASRTGGLGTQYF
TRBV7-3	TRBJ1-1	CASALGRGTNTEAFF
TRBV6-1	TRBJ2-7	CASSEEPGVTYEQYF
TRBV2	TRBJ1-6	CASSATGGNSPLHF
TRBV2	TRBJ2-7	CASSVEGSYEQYF
TRBV5-1	TRBJ2-2	CASSLDGGVNTGELFF
TRBV5-4	TRBJ2-7	CASSLGTSGSRGEQYF
TRBV23-1	TRBJ1-4	CASSREETDSSNEKLFF
TRBV2	TRBJ1-5	CASSVQERGLSPQHF
TRBV7-8	TRBJ2-3	CASSPGQGADTQYF
TRBV9	TRBJ2-5	CASSASPESGETQYF
TRBV30	TRBJ2-1	CAWSKGLADYNEQFF
TRBV4-1	TRBJ1-1	CASSQDEFGGEAFF
TRBV18	TRBJ1-4	CASSPGATNEKLFF
TRBV6-1	TRBJ2-7	CASSAAGGFYEQYF
TRBV27	TRBJ2-1	CASRDVRLAGYNEQFF
TRBV4-1	TRBJ2-5	CASSHNREGGETQYF
TRBV29-1	TRBJ1-1	CSFRQTMNTEAFF
TRBV30	TRBJ1-2	CAWSVRRSSGYGYTF
TRBV27	TRBJ1-5	CASSHGQDSRPQHF